This TCR beta chain was profiled in a study of CD8 T cells in ankylosing spondylitis. Study outcomes and limitations: A motif in TCR beta, a set of eight highly homologous variants, appeared characteristic of ankylosing spondylitis blood.

Making use of molecular barcodes, quantitative 5'-RACE generated TCR beta libraries. A single record per CDR3 protein comes from TCRdb applying MiXCR to the 5' RACE reads. The sample carries about 540,000 distinct CDR3 sequences, approximately 11% recorded once. This CDR3 is built from 14 residues. V lost 7 bases and J lost 6; bases outside the gene matches: 11. Germline V gene sequence: CDR1 MNHEY, CDR2 SMNVEV (reference sequence). Concerning this clonotype: What it binds is unknown.

This TCR came from a male donor with ankylosing spondylitis. Sequenced: blood, either unsorted or a sorted T cell fraction (not recorded which). The rearrangement joins TRBV27 to TRBJ2-7; 8 bases are shared with TRBD2. The CDR3 DNA sequence: TGTGCCAGCATCCCCGGGACTAGAGACTGCGAGCAGTACTTC. It encodes CASIPGTRDCEQYF.